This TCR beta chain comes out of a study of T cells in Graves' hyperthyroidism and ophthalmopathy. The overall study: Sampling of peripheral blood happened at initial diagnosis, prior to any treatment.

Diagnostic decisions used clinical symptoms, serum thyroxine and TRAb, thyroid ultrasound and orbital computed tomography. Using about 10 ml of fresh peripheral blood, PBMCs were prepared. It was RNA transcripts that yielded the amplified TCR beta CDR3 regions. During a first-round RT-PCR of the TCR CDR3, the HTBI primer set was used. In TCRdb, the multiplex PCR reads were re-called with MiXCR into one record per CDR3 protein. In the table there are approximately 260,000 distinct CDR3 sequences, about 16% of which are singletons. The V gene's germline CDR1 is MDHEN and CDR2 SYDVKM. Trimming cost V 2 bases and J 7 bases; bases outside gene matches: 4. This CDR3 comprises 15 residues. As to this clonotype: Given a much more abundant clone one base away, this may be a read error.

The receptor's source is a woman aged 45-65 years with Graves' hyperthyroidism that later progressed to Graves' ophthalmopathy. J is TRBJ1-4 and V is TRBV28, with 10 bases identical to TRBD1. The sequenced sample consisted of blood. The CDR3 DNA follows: TGTGCCAGCAGTTTACCGACAGGGGGCGCTGAAAAACTGTTTTTT. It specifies CASSLPTGGAEKLFF.